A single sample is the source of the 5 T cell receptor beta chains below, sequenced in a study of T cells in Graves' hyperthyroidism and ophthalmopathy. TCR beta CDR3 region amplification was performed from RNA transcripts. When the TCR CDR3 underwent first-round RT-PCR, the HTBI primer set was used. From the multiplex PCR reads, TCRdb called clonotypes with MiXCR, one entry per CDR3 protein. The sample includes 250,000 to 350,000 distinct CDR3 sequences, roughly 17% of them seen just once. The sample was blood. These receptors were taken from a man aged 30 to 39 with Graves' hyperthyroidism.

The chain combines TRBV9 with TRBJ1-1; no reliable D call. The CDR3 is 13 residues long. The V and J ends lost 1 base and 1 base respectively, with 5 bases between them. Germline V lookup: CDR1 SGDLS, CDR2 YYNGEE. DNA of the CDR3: TGTGCCAGCAGCGTATCGAGGAACACTGAAGCTTTCTTT. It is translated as CASSVSRNTEAFF. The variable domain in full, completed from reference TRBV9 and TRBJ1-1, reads DSGVTQTPKHLITATGQRVTLRCSPRSGDLSVYWYQQSLDQGLQFLIQYYNGEERAKGNILERFSAQQFPDLHSELNLSSLELGDSALYFCASSVSRNTEAFFGQGTRLTVV.

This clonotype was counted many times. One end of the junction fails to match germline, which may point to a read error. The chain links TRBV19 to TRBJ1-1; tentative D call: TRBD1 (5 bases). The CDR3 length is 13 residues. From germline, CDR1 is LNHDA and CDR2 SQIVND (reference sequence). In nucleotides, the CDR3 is TGCGCCAGCAGCCGTGAGGGGAGAACTGAAGCTTTCTTT. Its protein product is CASSREGRTEAFF.

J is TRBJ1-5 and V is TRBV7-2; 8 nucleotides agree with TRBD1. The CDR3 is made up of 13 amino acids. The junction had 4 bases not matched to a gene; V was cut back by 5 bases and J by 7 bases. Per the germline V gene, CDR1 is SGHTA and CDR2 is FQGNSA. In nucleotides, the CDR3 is TGTGCCAGCAGCCAGGGGGCCGGACAGCCCCAGCATTTT. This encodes CASSQGAGQPQHF.

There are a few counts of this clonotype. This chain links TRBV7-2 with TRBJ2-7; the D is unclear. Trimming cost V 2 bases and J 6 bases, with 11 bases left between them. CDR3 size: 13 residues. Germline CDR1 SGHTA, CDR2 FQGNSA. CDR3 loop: CTSSLKGYGEQYF. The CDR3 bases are TGTACCAGCAGCTTAAAAGGGTATGGCGAGCAGTACTTC. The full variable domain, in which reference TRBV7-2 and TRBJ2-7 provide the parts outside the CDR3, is GAGVSQSPSNKVTEKGKDVELRCDPISGHTALYWYRQSLGQGLEFLIYFQGNSAPDKSGLPSDRFSAERTGGSVSTLTIQRTQQEDSAVYLCTSSLKGYGEQYFGPGTRLTVT.

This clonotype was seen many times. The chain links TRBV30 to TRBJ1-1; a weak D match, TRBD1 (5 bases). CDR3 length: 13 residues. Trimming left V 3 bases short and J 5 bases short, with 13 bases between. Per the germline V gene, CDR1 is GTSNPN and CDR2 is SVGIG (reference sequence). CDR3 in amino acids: CAWRQGARTEAFF. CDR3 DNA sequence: TGTGCCTGGAGGCAAGGGGCGCGGACTGAAGCTTTCTTT.